The 4 T cell receptor beta chains given below trace back to one sample, sequenced in a study of technical replicates of blood from several donors. Clones were read by immunoSEQ multiplex PCR, and TCRdb kept only the in-frame ones, dropping some. The top ten clones hold 0.3% to 0.45% of a sample with approximately 82,000 clones, about 90% of them seen once. The sequencing input was T cells isolated from PBMCs. Every receptor here comes from a human donor in good health. Some clones in this sample may be carry-over from other donors' samples.

The V and J genes are TRBV7-8 and TRBJ2-1, with a weak D call TRBD1 (5 bases). V lost 3 bases, J lost 7 bases, and 16 bases lay in between. Looked up from germline, CDR1 is SGHVS and CDR2 is FQNEAQ. CDR3 length: 15 residues. The DNA of the CDR3 is TGTGCCAGCAGCTTGAGCCAGGGTTATTGGAATGAGCAGTTCTTC. Its translation: CASSLSQGYWNEQFF.

V usage is TRBV21-1 and J usage is TRBJ1-1; the D segment call TRBD1 is taken from the table without a DNA check. TRBV21-1 is tagged as a pseudogene. This CDR3 region has 11 residues. This CDR3 is CASRGGTEAFF. Here the CDR3 DNA reads TGTGCCAGCAGAGGGGGCACTGAAGCTTTCTTT.

V is TRBV30 and J is TRBJ2-7, with TRBD2 matching 7 bases. Germline CDR1 GTSNPN, CDR2 SVGIG (reference sequence). CDR3 length equals 14 residues. The V gene end was trimmed by 0 bases and the J gene end by 2 bases; junction bases not matched to a gene: 4. The CDR3 DNA follows: TGTGCCTGGAGTGTATTTGCGGGAGCCTACGAGCAGTACTTC. It yields the protein CAWSVFAGAYEQYF.

This clone was observed once. The genes are TRBV29-1 and TRBJ2-7; TRBD1 aligns across 9 bases. The length of the CDR3 is 14 residues. The ends lost 7 bases at V and 3 bases at J; junction bases unmatched: 10. Germline V gives CDR1 SQVTM, CDR2 ANQGSEA. The CDR3 coding sequence is TGCAGCGGTTGGTTCCCGGGACAGGGCTACGAGCAGTACTTC. This encodes CSGWFPGQGYEQYF.